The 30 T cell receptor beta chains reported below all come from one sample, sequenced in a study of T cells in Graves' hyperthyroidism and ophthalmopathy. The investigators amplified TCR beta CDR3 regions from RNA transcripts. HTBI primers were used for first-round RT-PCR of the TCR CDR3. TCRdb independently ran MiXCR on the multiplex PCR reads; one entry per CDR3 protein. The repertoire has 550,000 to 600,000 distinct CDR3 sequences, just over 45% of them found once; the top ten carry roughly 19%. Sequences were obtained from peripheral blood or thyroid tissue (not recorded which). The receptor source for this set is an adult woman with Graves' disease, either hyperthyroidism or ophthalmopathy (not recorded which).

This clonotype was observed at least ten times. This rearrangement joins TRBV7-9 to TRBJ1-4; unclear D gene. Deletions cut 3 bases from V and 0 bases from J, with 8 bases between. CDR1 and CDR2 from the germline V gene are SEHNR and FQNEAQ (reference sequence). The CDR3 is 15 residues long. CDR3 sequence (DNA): TGTGCCAGCAGCTTCGCCGGGTCAACTAATGAAAAACTGTTTTTT. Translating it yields CASSFAGSTNEKLFF.

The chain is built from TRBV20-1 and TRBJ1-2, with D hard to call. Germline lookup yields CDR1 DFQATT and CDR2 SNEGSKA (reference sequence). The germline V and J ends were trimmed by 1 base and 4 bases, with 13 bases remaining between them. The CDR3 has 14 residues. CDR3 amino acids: CSARGLASSYGYTF. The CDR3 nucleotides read TGCAGTGCTAGAGGACTGGCGAGTAGCTATGGCTACACCTTC.

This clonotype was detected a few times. Written as DNA, the CDR3 is TGCAGTGCGGGGACAGGGGAGCTGTTTTTT. It yields the protein CSAGTGELFF. The chain combines TRBV20-1 with TRBJ2-2; tentatively, D is TRBD1 (6 bases). The CDR3 totals 10 residues. Germline lookup yields CDR1 DFQATT and CDR2 SNEGSKA (reference sequence). The V and J ends lost 6 bases and 8 bases respectively, with 7 bases between them.

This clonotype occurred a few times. This CDR3 reads CASSGLNSNQPQHF. CDR3 in DNA: TGTGCCAGCAGCGGCCTTAATAGCAATCAGCCCCAGCATTTT. This chain joins TRBV7-9 and TRBJ1-5; D is undetermined. The V end lost 5 bases, the J end lost 0 bases, and 8 bases lay between the germline ends. The CDR3 length is 14 residues. Germline CDR1 is SEHNR and CDR2 is FQNEAQ (reference sequence). The full variable domain, in which reference TRBV7-9 and TRBJ1-5 provide the parts outside the CDR3, is DTGVSQNPRHKITKRGQNVTFRCDPISEHNRLYWYRQTLGQGPEFLTYFQNEAQLEKSRLLSDRFSAERPKGSFSTLEIQRTEQGDSAMYLCASSGLNSNQPQHFGDGTRLSIL.

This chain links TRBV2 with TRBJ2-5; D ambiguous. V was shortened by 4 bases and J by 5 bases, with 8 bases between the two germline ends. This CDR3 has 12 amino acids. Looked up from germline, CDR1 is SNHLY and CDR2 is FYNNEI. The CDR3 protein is CASSVSTETQYF. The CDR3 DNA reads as TGTGCCAGCAGTGTTAGTACGGAGACCCAGTACTTC. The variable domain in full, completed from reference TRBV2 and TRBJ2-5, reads EPEVTQTPSHQVTQMGQEVILRCVPISNHLYFYWYRQILGQKVEFLVSFYNNEISEKSEIFDDQFSVERPDGSNFTLKIRSTKLEDSAMYFCASSVSTETQYFGPGTRLLVL.

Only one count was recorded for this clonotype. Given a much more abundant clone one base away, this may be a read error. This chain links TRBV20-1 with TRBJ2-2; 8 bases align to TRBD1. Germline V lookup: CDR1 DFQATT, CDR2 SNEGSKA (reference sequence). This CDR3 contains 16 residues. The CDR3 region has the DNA TGCAATGCTGGGATGTTTAGGACAGGGCGGACCGGGGAGCTGTTTTTT. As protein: CNAGMFRTGRTGELFF.

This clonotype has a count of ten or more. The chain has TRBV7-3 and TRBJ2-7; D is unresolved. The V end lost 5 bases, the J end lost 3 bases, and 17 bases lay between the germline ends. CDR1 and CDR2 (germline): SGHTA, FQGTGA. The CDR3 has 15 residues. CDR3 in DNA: TGTGCCAGCAGCCCCCGTGATTCACCGGTCTACGAGCAGTACTTC. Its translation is CASSPRDSPVYEQYF.

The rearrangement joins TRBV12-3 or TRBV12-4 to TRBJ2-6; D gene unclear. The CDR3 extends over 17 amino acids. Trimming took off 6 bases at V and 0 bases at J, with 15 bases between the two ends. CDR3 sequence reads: CASRRMTGSSGANVLTF. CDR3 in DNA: TGTGCCAGCAGAAGAATGACGGGCAGCTCTGGGGCCAACGTCCTGACTTTC.

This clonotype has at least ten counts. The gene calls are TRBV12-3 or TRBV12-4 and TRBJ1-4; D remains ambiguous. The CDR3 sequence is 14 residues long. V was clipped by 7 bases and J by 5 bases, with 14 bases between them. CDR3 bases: TGTGCCAGCACCGATTCGGACCGGAATGAAAAACTGTTTTTT. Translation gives CASTDSDRNEKLFF.

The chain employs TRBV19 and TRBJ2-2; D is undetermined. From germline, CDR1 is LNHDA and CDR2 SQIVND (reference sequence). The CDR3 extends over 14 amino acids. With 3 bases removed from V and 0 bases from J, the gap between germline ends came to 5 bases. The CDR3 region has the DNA TGTGCCAGTAGTATCCTGCCGAACACCGGGGAGCTGTTTTTT. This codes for CASSILPNTGELFF.

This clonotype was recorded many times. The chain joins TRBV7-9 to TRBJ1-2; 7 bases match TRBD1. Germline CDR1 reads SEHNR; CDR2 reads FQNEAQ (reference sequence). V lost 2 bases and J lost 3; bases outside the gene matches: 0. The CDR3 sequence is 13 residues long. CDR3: CASSLQGDYGYTF. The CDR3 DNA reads TGTGCCAGCAGCTTACAGGGGGACTATGGCTACACCTTC.

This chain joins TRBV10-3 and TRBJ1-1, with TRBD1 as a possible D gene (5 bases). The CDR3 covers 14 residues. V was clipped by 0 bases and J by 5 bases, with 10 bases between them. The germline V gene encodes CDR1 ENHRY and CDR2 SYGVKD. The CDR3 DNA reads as TGTGCCATCAGTGAGTCGGGGGTAGGAACTGAAGCTTTCTTT. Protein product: CAISESGVGTEAFF.

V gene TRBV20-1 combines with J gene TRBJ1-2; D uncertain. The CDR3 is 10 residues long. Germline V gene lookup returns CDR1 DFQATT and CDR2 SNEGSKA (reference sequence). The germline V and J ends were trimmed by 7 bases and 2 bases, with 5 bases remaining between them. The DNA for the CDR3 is TGCAGTGATGGGAACTATGGCTACACCTTC. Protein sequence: CSDGNYGYTF.

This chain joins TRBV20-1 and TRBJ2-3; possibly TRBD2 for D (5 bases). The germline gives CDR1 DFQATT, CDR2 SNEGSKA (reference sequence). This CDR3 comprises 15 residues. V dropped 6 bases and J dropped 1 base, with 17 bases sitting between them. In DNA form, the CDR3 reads TGCAGTGCCGGAGTGGGAGCGGTAGGCACAGATACGCAGTATTTT. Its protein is CSAGVGAVGTDTQYF.

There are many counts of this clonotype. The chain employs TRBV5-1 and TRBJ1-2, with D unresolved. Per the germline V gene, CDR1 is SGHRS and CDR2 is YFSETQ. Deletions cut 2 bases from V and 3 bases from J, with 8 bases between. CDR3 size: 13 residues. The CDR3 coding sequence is TGCGCCAGCAGCTTTGGACGGGACTATGGCTACACCTTC. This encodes CASSFGRDYGYTF.

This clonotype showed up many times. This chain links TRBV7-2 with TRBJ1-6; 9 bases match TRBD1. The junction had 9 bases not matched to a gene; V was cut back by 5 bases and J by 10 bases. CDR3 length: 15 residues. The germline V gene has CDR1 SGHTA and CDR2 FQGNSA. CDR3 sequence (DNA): TGTGCCAGCAGCAAACGACAGGGGGTAAGGTCACCCCTCCACTTT. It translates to CASSKRQGVRSPLHF.

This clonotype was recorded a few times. CDR3 in DNA: TGTGCCAGCAGCAACCGGCGATGGGCGGGAGACACAGATACGCAGTATTTT. Protein: CASSNRRWAGDTDTQYF. This rearrangement joins TRBV7-9 to TRBJ2-3; 7 nucleotides match TRBD2. Germline V gene lookup returns CDR1 SEHNR and CDR2 FQNEAQ (reference sequence). The CDR3 sequence is 17 residues long. The J segment lost 2 bases and the V segment lost 5 bases, leaving 13 bases of the junction unmatched.

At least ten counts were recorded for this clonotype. In nucleotides, the CDR3 is TGCGCCAGCAGCCAAGAAGATTCCAGCTCCTACGAGCAGTACTTC. It codes for CASSQEDSSSYEQYF. This chain links TRBV4-1 with TRBJ2-7, with D unresolved. Trimming took 0 bases from V and 0 from J, leaving 9 bases between them. Germline values: CDR1 MGHRA, CDR2 YSYEKL. CDR3 length: 15 amino acids.

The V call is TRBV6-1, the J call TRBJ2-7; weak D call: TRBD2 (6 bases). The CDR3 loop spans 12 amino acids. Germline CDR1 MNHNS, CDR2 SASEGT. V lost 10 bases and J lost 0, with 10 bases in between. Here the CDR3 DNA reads TGTGCCACCCGACTAGACTCCTACGAGCAGTACTTC. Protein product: CATRLDSYEQYF.

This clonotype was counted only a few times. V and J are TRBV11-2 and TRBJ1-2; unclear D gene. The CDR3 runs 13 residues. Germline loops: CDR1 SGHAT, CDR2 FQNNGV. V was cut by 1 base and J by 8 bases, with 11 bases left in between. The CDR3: CASSLAGMGGYTF. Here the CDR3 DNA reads TGTGCCAGCAGCTTAGCGGGGATGGGAGGCTACACCTTC.

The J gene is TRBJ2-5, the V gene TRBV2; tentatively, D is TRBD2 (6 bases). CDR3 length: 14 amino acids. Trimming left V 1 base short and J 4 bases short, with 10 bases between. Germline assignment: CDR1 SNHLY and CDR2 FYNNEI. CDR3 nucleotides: TGTGCCAGCAGTGAAGTTCTAGCGTCAGAGACCCAGTACTTC. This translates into CASSEVLASETQYF.

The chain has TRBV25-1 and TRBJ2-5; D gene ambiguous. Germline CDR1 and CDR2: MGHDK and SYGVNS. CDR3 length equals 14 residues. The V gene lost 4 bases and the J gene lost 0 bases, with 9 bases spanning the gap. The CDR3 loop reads CASSGSRYQETQYF. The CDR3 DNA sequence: TGTGCCAGCAGTGGTAGCAGATACCAAGAGACCCAGTACTTC.

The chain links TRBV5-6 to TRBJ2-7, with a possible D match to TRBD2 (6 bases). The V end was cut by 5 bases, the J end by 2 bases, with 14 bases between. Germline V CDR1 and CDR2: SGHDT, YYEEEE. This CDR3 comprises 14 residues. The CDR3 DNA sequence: TGTGCCAGCAGTGTATCCGGGGGAACCTACGAGCAGTACTTC. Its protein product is CASSVSGGTYEQYF.

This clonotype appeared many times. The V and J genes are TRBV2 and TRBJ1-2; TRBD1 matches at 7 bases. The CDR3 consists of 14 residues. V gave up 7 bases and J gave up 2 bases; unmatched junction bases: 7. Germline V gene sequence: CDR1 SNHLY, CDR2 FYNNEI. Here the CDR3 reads CASTKDRANYGYTF. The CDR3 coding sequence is TGTGCCAGCACCAAAGACAGGGCCAACTATGGCTACACCTTC.

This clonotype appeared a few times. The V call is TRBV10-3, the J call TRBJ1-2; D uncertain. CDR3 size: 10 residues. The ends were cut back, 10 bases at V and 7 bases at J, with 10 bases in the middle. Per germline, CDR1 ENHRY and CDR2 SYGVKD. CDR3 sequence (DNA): TGTGCCACCGGCAACATTGGCTACACCTTC. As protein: CATGNIGYTF.

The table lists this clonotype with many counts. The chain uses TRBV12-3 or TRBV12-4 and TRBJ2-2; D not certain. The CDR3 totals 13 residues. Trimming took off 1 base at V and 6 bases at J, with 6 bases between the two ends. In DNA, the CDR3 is TGTGCCAGCAGTTTAGAGACGGCCGGGGAGCTGTTTTTT. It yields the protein CASSLETAGELFF.

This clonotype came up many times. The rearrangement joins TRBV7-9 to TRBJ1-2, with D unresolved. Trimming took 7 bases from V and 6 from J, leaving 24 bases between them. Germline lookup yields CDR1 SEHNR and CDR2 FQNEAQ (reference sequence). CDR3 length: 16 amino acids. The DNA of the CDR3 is TGTGCCAGCACCCTGGTCTTTCTCGGGATCTCCAATGGCTACACCTTC. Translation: CASTLVFLGISNGYTF.

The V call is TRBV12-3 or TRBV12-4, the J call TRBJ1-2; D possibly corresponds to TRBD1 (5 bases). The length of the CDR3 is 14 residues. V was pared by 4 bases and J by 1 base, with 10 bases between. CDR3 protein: CASSWPGGNYGYTF. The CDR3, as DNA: TGTGCCAGCAGTTGGCCGGGGGGTAACTATGGCTACACCTTC.

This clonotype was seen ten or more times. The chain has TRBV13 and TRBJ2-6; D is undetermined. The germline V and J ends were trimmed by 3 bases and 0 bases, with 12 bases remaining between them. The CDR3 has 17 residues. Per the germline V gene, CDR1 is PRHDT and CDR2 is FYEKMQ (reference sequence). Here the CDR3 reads CASSFTSIPSGANVLTF. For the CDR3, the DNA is TGTGCCAGCAGCTTTACCTCCATTCCCTCTGGGGCCAACGTCCTGACTTTC. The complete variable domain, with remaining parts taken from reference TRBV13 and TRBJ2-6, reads AAGVIQSPRHLIKEKRETATLKCYPIPRHDTVYWYQQGPGQDPQFLISFYEKMQSDKGSIPDRFSAQQFSDYHSELNMSSLELGDSALYFCASSFTSIPSGANVLTFGAGSRLTVL.

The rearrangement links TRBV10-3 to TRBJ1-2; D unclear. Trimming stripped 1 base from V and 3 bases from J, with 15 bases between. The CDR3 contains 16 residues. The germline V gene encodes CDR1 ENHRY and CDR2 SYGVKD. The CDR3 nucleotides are TGTGCCATCAGTGAGTGGATGGGCAGAACAGACTATGGCTACACCTTC. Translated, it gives CAISEWMGRTDYGYTF.